This T cell receptor beta chain is drawn from a study of shared clonotypes between healthy human individuals (dated by TCRdb to about 2020). As for the study more broadly: Three men and a couple of women, aged 18 to 49 years, made up the cohort. For each donor, three plates each were used for CD4 naive and CD4 memory, two plates were used for CD8 naive, and one plate was used for CD8 memory. To estimate repertoire size and how much clonotypes are shared between individuals, the study performed deep sequencing of blood TCR repertoires from a few healthy adults. To increase sequencing depth and limit assay-specific biases, TCR repertoire library preparation and sequencing were carried out by different laboratories using diverse techniques. Between about 0.8 and 9.5 billion PBMCs per donor were obtained by leukapheresis. Points the paper makes about the study in general: Pairwise subsampling led to the expectation that sequencing depth would affect the degree of clonotype sharing among donors. When a handful of donors were compared, the shared fraction of clonotypes was around 4.6% for naive CD4, 3.5% for naive CD8, about 2.4% for memory CD4, and approximately 0.4% for memory CD8. Larger estimated clonotype richness was generally found for naive subsets than for memory subsets. Clonotypes shared by all four sorted-subset donors showed higher generation probabilities than non-shared clonotypes. Sampling was restricted to blood, and TCR repertoires in tissue are likely to differ from TCR repertoires in blood. Rarefaction of sorted-subset datasets indicated incomplete sequencing despite the large sequencing depth. Because the study included a small number of donors, the genetic and exposure-history diversity represented was limited.

CD8 naive samples were CD45RO-negative cells positively selected for CCR7, giving a CD45RA+CCR7+ population that excluded TemRA cells. Donors were healthy HIV-negative adults with no recently reported acute infections or vaccinations. Every donor was a Caucasian adult living in Nashville, Tennessee, USA. After blood collection by leukapheresis, PBMCs were isolated using Ficoll-Histopaque density gradient centrifugation and then cryopreserved in the vapor phase of liquid nitrogen. Analytical flow cytometry was used to check the purity and quantity of each magnetically sorted T cell population. From each sorted fraction, genomic DNA was isolated and quantified by UV absorbance on a Nanodrop 2000c. Using the deep immunoSEQ assay, TCR CDR3 regions were amplified from genomic DNA by multiplex PCR. Genomic DNA extracted from each cell subset was distributed evenly over all wells of several immunoSEQ 96-well plates, and each plate served as one replicate. For sorted subsets, roughly 0.2 ug genomic DNA, equal to approximately 30,000 T cell genomes, was loaded into each replicate PCR. The purified libraries were quantified using a Qubit 3.0 fluorometer, sized with a Bioanalyzer 2100, and then quantified again using the KAPA Library Quantification kit. Each immunoSEQ 96-well plate was sequenced on its own single-read 150-cycle Illumina NextSeq 550 flow cell. The published analysis was carried out like this. The immunoSEQ output contained only junctional sequences without quality scores, so filtering could not match that applied to full-length reads. Sequences were annotated with PyIR, a Python wrapper for IgBLAST v1.9, using IMGT germline references to assign V/J genes and CDR3. Reads were removed for weak V/J assignments (E-value above 1e-6), missing CDR3, stop codons, out-of-frame junctions, or ambiguous translated residues. V3J clonotypes were defined as sequences sharing an identical inferred V gene, J gene, and CDR3 amino acid sequence. Percentage overlap between repertoires was computed as shared unique clonotypes divided by the size of the smaller repertoire. Richness of each repertoire was evaluated using RTK rarefaction, the Chao1 estimator, and Recon v2.1 estimates of unobserved clonotypes. Generation probabilities for all TCRbeta clonotypes obtained by the gDNA method from several donors were computed using OLGA. TCRdb mirrors the immuneACCESS table, restricted to in-frame sequences. Some clones are absent from its copies; in checked studies, under half trace to an unresolved V gene, and the reason for the others is unknown. That table is the source of V, J and clone size, and D and trimming were worked out from the DNA. Across this sample there are around 2.1 million clones, with roughly 91% seen only once. Of the sample, 1.5% to 2% falls within the top ten clones.

The V end gives up 10 bases and the J end 7 bases, leaving 6 bases in the junction not matched to a gene. CDR1 and CDR2, per the germline V gene, are SNHLY and FYNNEI. The CDR3 spans 11 residues, from the cysteine through the phenylalanine. Kept here is only the CDR3 DNA, which spans 33 bases and is read in frame from base 1. With respect to this clone: Its specific antigen is unknown. Base qualities are not provided; no much larger clone lies one nucleotide away.

The sequence was obtained from a man between 18 and 29 years old in good health. Some clones in this sample may be carry-over from other donors' samples. The V and J segments used are TRBV2 and TRBJ2-7, and 8 bases in between align with TRBD1. The material sequenced was naive CD8+ T cells from PBMCs. Read against the paper, the sample's cell subset or site label means: CD45RA+CCR7+. The bases read TGTGCCACCAGGACAGGGTGGGAGCAGTACTTC. Protein translation: CATRTGWEQYF.